This record concerns one T cell receptor beta chain sequence. In Seattle, patients joined the study during active infection and were tracked longitudinally. The junction had 6 bases not matched to a gene; V was cut back by 5 bases and J by 4 bases. Germline lookup yields CDR1 SGHTA and CDR2 FQGNSA. The CDR3 runs 15 residues. Source study methods: From reference gene primer amplification, estimates of nucleated cell counts were derived. Profiling relied on immunoSEQ multiplex PCR, and the TCRdb table lists in-frame clones only, not all of them. V, J and clone size derive from that table, while D and trimming were established from the DNA sequence. The table records 300,000 or so clones, roughly nine tenths of them present only once. The sample is drawn from a study of blood T cell repertoires in COVID-19. Across the whole study: PBMCs, B-cell-depleted T cells, or T cells were the source of the cDNA or gDNA that made up the material.

What was sequenced was peripheral blood. The receptor was derived from a woman aged 30 to 39 with COVID-19, enrolled during active disease. The chain combines TRBV7-2 with TRBJ2-2; TRBD2 agrees at 8 bases. The CDR3 bases are TGTGCCAGCAGCCCTCCCACTAGCGGCACCGGGGAGCTGTTTTTT. Translation gives CASSPPTSGTGELFF.